Listed below are T cell receptor beta chains from one sample, sequenced in a study of shared clonotypes between healthy human individuals. Repertoires were generated with immunoSEQ multiplex PCR, while TCRdb's copy carries only in-frame clones and drops some. The top ten hold about 1.5% of the sample, which has 2 million to 2.5 million clones, 85% to 95% seen once. Source material: naive CD8+ T cells from PBMCs. These receptor sequences come from a man younger than 35 in good health. Some clones in this sample may be carry-over from other donors' samples. The CDR3 runs from the conserved cysteine through the conserved F or W. A D gene is named only where the DNA matches it firmly. The size entry is marked missing in some rows and otherwise reads once, few, many or a size class.

clone size,D gene,J gene,V gene,CDR3 protein,CDR3 DNA
few,NA,TRBJ1-1,TRBV29-1,CSVDPRGGEAFF,TGCAGCGTTGACCCCAGGGGAGGTGAAGCTTTCTTT
NA,NA,TRBJ2-1,TRBV5-1,CASSSEDGIYNEQFF,TGCGCCAGCAGCTCGGAGGACGGAATCTACAATGAGCAGTTCTTC
NA,NA,TRBJ2-5,TRBV5-1,CASSRSQGRQETQYF,TGCGCCAGCAGCCGGAGTCAGGGGCGACAAGAGACCCAGTACTTC
NA,NA,TRBJ1-5,TRBV9,CASSVWDTNQPQHF,TGTGCCAGCAGCGTTTGGGACACCAATCAGCCCCAGCATTTT
NA,NA,TRBJ2-3,TRBV9,CASSVSKEGNTDTQYF,TGTGCCAGCAGCGTATCCAAGGAAGGCAACACAGATACGCAGTATTTT
NA,NA,TRBJ2-2,TRBV16,CASSQSRQGGTGELFF,TGTGCCAGCAGCCAATCCCGGCAGGGTGGCACCGGGGAGCTGTTTTTT
NA,TRBD1,TRBJ1-2,TRBV2,CASSDVDRGGGYTF,TGTGCCAGCAGTGATGTGGACAGGGGAGGTGGCTACACCTTC
once,NA,TRBJ2-3,TRBV5-1,CASGQSRGGKSSPDTQYF,TGCGCCAGCGGCCAATCTAGGGGGGGTAAAAGCAGCCCAGATACGCAGTATTTT
NA,NA,TRBJ1-2,TRBV28,CASSFASGGMDYGYTF,TGTGCCAGCAGCTTCGCAAGTGGGGGCATGGACTATGGCTACACCTTC
NA,NA,TRBJ2-1,TRBV27,CASSLGPREQFF,TGTGCCAGCAGTTTAGGCCCAAGGGAGCAGTTCTTC
NA,NA,TRBJ2-7,TRBV15,CATSRDLDTIYEQYF,TGTGCCACCAGCAGAGATCTCGACACGATCTACGAGCAGTACTTC
NA,NA,TRBJ1-2,TRBV28,CASSLEPRGQRNSYTF,TGTGCCAGCAGTTTGGAACCCCGAGGTCAGCGAAACAGCTACACCTTC
NA,NA,TRBJ2-1,TRBV5-4,CASSWKRENYNEQFF,TGTGCCAGCAGCTGGAAGCGAGAGAACTACAATGAGCAGTTCTTC
NA,NA,TRBJ1-5,TRBV19,CASSIDGGTYSNQPQHF,TGTGCCAGTAGTATAGACGGGGGGACATATAGCAATCAGCCCCAGCATTTT
NA,NA,TRBJ1-5,TRBV27,CASSLNPPQASSNQPQHF,TGTGCCAGCAGTTTAAACCCCCCCCAGGCCTCTAGCAATCAGCCCCAGCATTTT
NA,NA,TRBJ1-1,TRBV28,CASSSLSELNTEAFF,TGTGCCAGCAGCTCCCTCAGCGAACTGAACACTGAAGCTTTCTTT
NA,NA,TRBJ1-2,TRBV10-3,CAINGGAGYTF,TGTGCCATAAATGGGGGGGCCGGCTACACCTTC
NA,NA,TRBJ2-7,TRBV5-8,CASSLDRNSYEQYF,TGTGCCAGCAGCTTGGATCGCAACTCCTACGAGCAGTACTTC
NA,NA,TRBJ1-4,TRBV6-5,CASSYSHGYEKLFF,TGTGCCAGCAGTTACTCACACGGCTATGAAAAACTGTTTTTT
NA,TRBD1,TRBJ1-1,TRBV6-4,CASSPDRRSEAFF,TGTGCCAGCTCACCGGACAGGAGGTCTGAAGCTTTCTTT
once,TRBD1,TRBJ1-2,TRBV6-9,CASSPSSDRKTFNYGYTF,TGTGCCAGCAGCCCAAGTTCGGACAGGAAAACGTTTAACTATGGCTACACCTTC
NA,NA,TRBJ2-1,TRBV27,CASGTSDEQFF,TGTGCCAGCGGGACAAGCGATGAGCAGTTCTTC
NA,NA,TRBJ1-2,TRBV4-1,CASRPLGGDRANYGYTF,TGCGCCAGCAGACCGCTCGGCGGCGACAGAGCTAACTATGGCTACACCTTC
NA,TRBD2,TRBJ2-3,TRBV7-9,CASGRGDTQYF,TGTGCCAGCGGGAGGGGTGATACGCAGTATTTT
NA,TRBD2,TRBJ2-1,TRBV28,CASSLAGGRNEQFF,TGTGCCAGCAGTTTAGCGGGAGGGAGGAATGAGCAGTTCTTC
NA,TRBD2,TRBJ2-3,TRBV5-4,CASSHGLGGTDTQYF,TGTGCCAGCAGCCACGGACTAGGGGGCACAGATACGCAGTATTTT
once,NA,TRBJ2-7,TRBV29-1,CSVEGVANYEQYF,TGCAGCGTTGAGGGGGTGGCCAACTACGAGCAGTACTTC
NA,NA,TRBJ1-2,TRBV27,CASSFGQGNYGYTF,TGTGCCAGCAGTTTTGGGCAGGGAAACTATGGCTACACCTTC
NA,NA,TRBJ2-1,TRBV5-4,CASSARARGNEQFF,TGTGCCAGCAGCGCGAGGGCCCGGGGGAATGAGCAGTTCTTC
NA,TRBD1,TRBJ1-5,TRBV10-3,CAISEDRVDQPQHF,TGTGCCATCAGTGAGGACAGGGTGGATCAGCCCCAGCATTTT
NA,NA,TRBJ2-1,TRBV19,CASSWGAGNEQFF,TGTGCCAGTAGTTGGGGGGCGGGGAATGAGCAGTTCTTC
NA,TRBD1,TRBJ2-3,TRBV4-3,CASSQEPGQGSTDTQYF,TGCGCCAGCAGCCAAGAACCGGGACAGGGAAGCACAGATACGCAGTATTTT
once,NA,TRBJ2-5,TRBV6-6,CASSYSVGQEETQYF,TGTGCCAGCAGTTACTCGGTCGGGCAGGAAGAGACCCAGTACTTC
NA,TRBD1,TRBJ1-4,TRBV6-1,CASSDTPQGQRDEKLFF,TGTGCCAGCAGTGACACGCCACAGGGACAGCGTGATGAAAAACTGTTTTTT
NA,NA,TRBJ1-2,TRBV19,CASSIDLRGTYYGYTF,TGTGCCAGTAGTATAGATTTACGCGGGACATACTATGGCTACACCTTC
NA,NA,TRBJ2-7,TRBV2,CASSEFRSSRYEQYF,TGTGCCAGCAGTGAATTTAGGTCTAGCCGATACGAGCAGTACTTC
NA,NA,TRBJ1-2,TRBV30,CAWSVSVARYYGYTF,TGTGCCTGGAGTGTCTCTGTGGCACGGTACTATGGCTACACCTTC
NA,TRBD2,TRBJ2-3,TRBV5-4,CASSWALAGGTDTQYF,TGTGCCAGCAGCTGGGCACTAGCGGGAGGCACAGATACGCAGTATTTT
NA,TRBD1,TRBJ2-1,TRBV4-3,CASSQDFQGEYNEQFF,TGCGCCAGCAGCCAAGATTTCCAGGGGGAATACAATGAGCAGTTCTTC
NA,NA,TRBJ2-2,TRBV15,CATRPGLPTGELFF,TGTGCCACCAGACCGGGGCTTCCGACCGGGGAGCTGTTTTTT
NA,NA,TRBJ2-7,TRBV28,CASSPTIAVDYEQYF,TGTGCCAGCAGTCCGACTATAGCGGTGGATTACGAGCAGTACTTC
few,NA,TRBJ1-5,TRBV11-2,CASSPGGAQPQHF,TGTGCCAGCAGCCCGGGGGGTGCTCAGCCCCAGCATTTT
NA,TRBD1,TRBJ2-7,TRBV18,CASSPVLQGASYEQYF,TGTGCCAGCTCACCAGTGCTCCAGGGGGCCTCCTACGAGCAGTACTTC
NA,NA,TRBJ2-3,TRBV27,CASSPWTASTDTQYF,TGTGCCAGCAGTCCTTGGACAGCTAGCACAGATACGCAGTATTTT
NA,NA,TRBJ2-5,TRBV19,CASSPRTQETQYF,TGTGCCAGTAGTCCCCGGACCCAAGAGACCCAGTACTTC
NA,NA,TRBJ2-1,TRBV6-5,CASSPSVEAHPFF,TGTGCCAGCAGTCCCTCCGTCGAGGCCCATCCGTTCTTC
NA,NA,TRBJ2-7,TRBV7-6,CASSASTGTDEQYF,TGTGCCAGCAGCGCCTCGACCGGGACTGACGAGCAGTACTTC
NA,NA,TRBJ2-7,TRBV7-7,CASSLFLGYEQYF,TGTGCCAGCAGCTTATTCCTTGGCTACGAGCAGTACTTC
once,NA,TRBJ2-7,TRBV27,CASSSPVYSYEQYF,TGTGCCAGCAGTTCACCCGTATACAGTTACGAGCAGTACTTC
NA,NA,TRBJ2-3,TRBV9,CASSANVSPHYTDTQYF,TGTGCCAGCAGCGCAAACGTTAGCCCCCACTACACAGATACGCAGTATTTT
once,NA,TRBJ2-1,TRBV9,CASSPTTGVLYNEQFF,TGTGCCAGCAGCCCGACGACGGGCGTACTTTACAATGAGCAGTTCTTC
NA,TRBD2,TRBJ2-3,TRBV9,CASSLSPLAGGSTDTQYF,TGTGCCAGCAGCTTGAGCCCCCTAGCGGGAGGTTCCACAGATACGCAGTATTTT